This TCR beta chain was sequenced in a study of cytomegalovirus exposure and HLA in healthy donors. Overall study results and limits: While the bulk of TCR sequences proved rare, some public TCRs turned up in many donors. A missense DCLRE1C variant was associated with V- and J-gene trimming of TCR beta chains in a later analysis, and an independent cohort replicated the association. Common viral pathogens (according to a later analysis) appeared linked to several of the most significant clusters.

A multiplex PCR was run with 60 Vbeta primers and 13 Jbeta primers. In the authors' methods: Later reanalysis found 75 million to 95 million unique TCR beta chains, around 10 million of them shared. The data were produced by immunoSEQ multiplex PCR, yet TCRdb's version contains in-frame clones alone and is incomplete. V, J and clone size were drawn from that table, and D and trimming were deduced from the DNA. The record lists 110,000 to 150,000 clones, of which the ten most abundant hold 0.8% to 1%. V was cut by 5 bases and J by 2 bases, with 10 bases left in between. CDR1 and CDR2 (germline): SGHNT, YENEEA. The CDR3 contains 14 residues. For this clone: Its antigen is unidentified.

Sequencing was done on a sample of PBMCs. This sequence was found in a male donor in good health and CMV-seronegative. This sequence joins TRBV11-3 and TRBJ2-1; maybe TRBD1 (7 bases). This CDR3 is CASSPGGTYNEQFF. CDR3 sequence (DNA): TGTGCCAGCAGCCCAGGGGGGACCTACAATGAGCAGTTCTTC.